Reported below is one T cell receptor beta chain. This sample stems from a study of T cell changes during pregnancy in multiple sclerosis. The protocol was immunoSEQ multiplex PCR, while the TCRdb copy is restricted to in-frame clones and leaves out a portion. The data contain 70,000 to 100,000 clones, over 80% of them singletons. Source: peripheral blood, taken in the first trimester of pregnancy. The receptor was isolated from a female donor with multiple sclerosis, enrolled in a pregnancy study.

CDR3 DNA sequence: TGTGCCAGCAGCTTAGTACCAGCGGGGGGGCCGGGTGAGCAGTTCTTC. It yields the protein CASSLVPAGGPGEQFF. The rearrangement joins TRBV11-2 to TRBJ2-1; 10 positions agree with TRBD2. CDR1 and CDR2 (germline): SGHAT, FQNNGV. V shed 1 base and J 9 bases; nucleotides not matched to a gene: 9. The CDR3 has 16 amino acids.